One sample yielded the 3 T cell receptor beta chains listed below, sequenced in a study of T-cell reconstitution after alpha-beta-depleted transplantation in children. The TCRbeta library was prepared with unique molecular identifiers. TCRdb re-derived calls from the PCR reads in MiXCR, one entry per CDR3 protein. This sample has a few hundred thousand distinct CDR3 sequences, with approximately 41% found just once. The specimen was PBMCs, collected before TCRalphabeta/CD19-depleted stem cell transplant. These receptors were obtained from a girl aged 2 to 10 with aplastic anemia, due to receive a stem cell transplant.

Ten or more counts support this clonotype. The chain combines TRBV5-6 with TRBJ2-3, with D unresolved. The CDR3 is 12 residues long. V was cut by 3 bases and J by 2 bases, with 4 bases left in between. CDR1 SGHDT and CDR2 YYEEEE come from the germline V gene. The CDR3 region is CASSSLTDTQYF. CDR3 coding DNA: TGTGCCAGCAGCTCCCTCACAGATACGCAGTATTTT.

The genes are TRBV28 and TRBJ2-1; 9 bases align to TRBD1. V was clipped by 8 bases and J by 10 bases; unmatched bases: 9. Per the germline V gene, CDR1 is MDHEN and CDR2 is SYDVKM. CDR3 length: 13 amino acids. CDR3 protein: CASAGTGRAEQFF. The CDR3 nucleotides read TGTGCCAGCGCTGGGACAGGGAGGGCCGAGCAGTTCTTC.

V gene TRBV5-1 combines with J gene TRBJ1-1, with 8 positions matching TRBD1. J gave up 1 base and V 0 bases, and 2 bases lay outside the gene matches. CDR1 is SGHRS and CDR2 is YFSETQ in the germline V gene. The CDR3 consists of 15 residues. The CDR3 is CASSLAQGGNTEAFF. CDR3 bases: TGCGCCAGCAGCTTGGCACAGGGGGGGAACACTGAAGCTTTCTTT.